What follows is one T cell receptor (beta chain) and its context. The CDR3 contains 14 residues. J gave up 1 base and V 7 bases, and 4 bases lay outside the gene matches. CDR1 is LNHDA, CDR2 SQIVND, per germline (reference sequence). The sample belongs to a study of cytomegalovirus exposure and HLA in healthy donors. 60 Vbeta and 13 Jbeta primers were used in PCR. Only in-frame clones appear in the TCRdb table, and some are missing; sequencing was by immunoSEQ multiplex PCR. Of 150,000 to 200,000 clones in the sample, approximately 85% were seen once. Input material: PBMCs. The sequence was obtained from a man aged 18 to 35 in good health and CMV-seronegative. This sequence joins TRBV19 and TRBJ1-1; 9 bases line up with TRBD1. The CDR3 spells CASKPGQGNTEAFF. CDR3 sequence (DNA): TGTGCCAGTAAGCCGGGACAGGGGAACACTGAAGCTTTCTTT.